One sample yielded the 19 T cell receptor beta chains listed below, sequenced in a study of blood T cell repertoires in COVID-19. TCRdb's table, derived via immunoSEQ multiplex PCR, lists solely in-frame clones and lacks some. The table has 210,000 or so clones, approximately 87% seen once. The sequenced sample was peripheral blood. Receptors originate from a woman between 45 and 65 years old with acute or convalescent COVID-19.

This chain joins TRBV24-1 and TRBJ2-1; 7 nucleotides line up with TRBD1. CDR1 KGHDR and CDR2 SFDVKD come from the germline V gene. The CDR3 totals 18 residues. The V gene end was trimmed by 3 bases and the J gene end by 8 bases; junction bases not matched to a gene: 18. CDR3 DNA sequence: TGTGCCACCAGTGATCGGACAGGACATCTGTCTAGAAGGGATGAGCAGTTCTTC. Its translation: CATSDRTGHLSRRDEQFF.

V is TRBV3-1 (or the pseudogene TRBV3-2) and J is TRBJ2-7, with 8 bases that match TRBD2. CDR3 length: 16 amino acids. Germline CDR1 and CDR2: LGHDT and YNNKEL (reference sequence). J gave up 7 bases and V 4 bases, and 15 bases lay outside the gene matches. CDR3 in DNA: TGTGCCAGCAGCCCGAGTGTTAGGACTAGCTTGTGGGAGCAGTACTTC. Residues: CASSPSVRTSLWEQYF.

CDR3 DNA: TGCAGCGTCTTATGGGACTACAATGAAAAACTGTTTTTT. It specifies CSVLWDYNEKLFF. V usage is TRBV29-1 and J usage is TRBJ1-4, with D perhaps TRBD1 (5 bases). The CDR3 spans 13 residues. Trimming took off 6 bases at V and 5 bases at J, with 13 bases between the two ends. Germline V gene data show CDR1 as SQVTM and CDR2 as ANQGSEA.

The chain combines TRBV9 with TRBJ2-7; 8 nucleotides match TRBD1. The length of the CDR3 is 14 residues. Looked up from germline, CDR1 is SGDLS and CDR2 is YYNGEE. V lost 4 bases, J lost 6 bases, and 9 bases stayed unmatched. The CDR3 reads CASSTSGTGLEQYF. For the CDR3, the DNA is TGTGCCAGCAGCACTTCCGGGACAGGTCTCGAGCAGTACTTC.

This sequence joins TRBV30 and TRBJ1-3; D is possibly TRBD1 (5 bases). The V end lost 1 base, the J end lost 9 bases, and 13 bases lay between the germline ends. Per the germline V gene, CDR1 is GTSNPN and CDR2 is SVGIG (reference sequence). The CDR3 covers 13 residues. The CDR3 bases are TGTGCCTGGAGTGGGACACGACGTTCCACCATATATTTT. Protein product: CAWSGTRRSTIYF. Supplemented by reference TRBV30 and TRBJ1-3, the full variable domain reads SQTIHQWPATLVQPVGSPLSLECTVEGTSNPNLYWYRQAAGRGLQLLFYSVGIGQISSEVPQNLSASRPQDRQFILSSKKLLLSDSGFYLCAWSGTRRSTIYFGEGSWLTVV.

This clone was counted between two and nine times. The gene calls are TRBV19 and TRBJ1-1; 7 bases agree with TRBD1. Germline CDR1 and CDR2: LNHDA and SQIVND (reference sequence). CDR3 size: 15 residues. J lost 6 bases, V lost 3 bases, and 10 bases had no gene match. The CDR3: CASSIISGGKAEAFF. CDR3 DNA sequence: TGTGCCAGTAGTATTATTTCAGGGGGTAAGGCTGAAGCTTTCTTT.

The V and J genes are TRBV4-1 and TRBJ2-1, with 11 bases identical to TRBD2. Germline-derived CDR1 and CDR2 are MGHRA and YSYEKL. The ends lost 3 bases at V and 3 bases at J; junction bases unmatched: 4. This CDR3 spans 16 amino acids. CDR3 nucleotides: TGCGCCAGCAGCCAGGGACTAGCGGAATACTACAATGAGCAGTTCTTC. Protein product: CASSQGLAEYYNEQFF.

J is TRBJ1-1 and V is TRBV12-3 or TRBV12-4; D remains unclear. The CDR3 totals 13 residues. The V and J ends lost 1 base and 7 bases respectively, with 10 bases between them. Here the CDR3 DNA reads TGTGCCAGCAGTTTAGGTCTGGCTTTTGAAGCTTTCTTT. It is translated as CASSLGLAFEAFF.

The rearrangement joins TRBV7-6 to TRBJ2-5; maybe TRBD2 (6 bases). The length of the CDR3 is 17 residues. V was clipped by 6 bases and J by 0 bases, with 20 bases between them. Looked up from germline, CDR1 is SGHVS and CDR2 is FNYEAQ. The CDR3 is CASRLFTGGRNQETQYF. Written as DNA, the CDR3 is TGTGCCAGCAGGTTATTTACAGGAGGGAGGAACCAAGAGACCCAGTACTTC.

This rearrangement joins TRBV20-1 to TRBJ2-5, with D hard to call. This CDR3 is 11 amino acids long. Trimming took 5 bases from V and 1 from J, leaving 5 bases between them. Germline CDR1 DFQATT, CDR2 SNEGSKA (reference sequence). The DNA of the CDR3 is TGCAGTGCTCTATCCCAAGAGACCCAGTACTTC. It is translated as CSALSQETQYF.

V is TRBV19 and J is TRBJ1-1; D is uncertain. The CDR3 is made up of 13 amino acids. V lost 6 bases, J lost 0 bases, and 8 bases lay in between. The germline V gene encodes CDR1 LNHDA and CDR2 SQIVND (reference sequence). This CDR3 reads CASSQDLNTEAFF. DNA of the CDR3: TGTGCCAGTAGCCAGGACTTGAACACTGAAGCTTTCTTT.

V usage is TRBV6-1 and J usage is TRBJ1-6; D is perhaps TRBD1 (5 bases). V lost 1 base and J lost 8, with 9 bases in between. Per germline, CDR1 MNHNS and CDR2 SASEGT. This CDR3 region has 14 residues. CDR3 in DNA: TGTGCCAGCAGTGAAGGTAGGGGCTATTCACCCCTCCACTTT. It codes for CASSEGRGYSPLHF.

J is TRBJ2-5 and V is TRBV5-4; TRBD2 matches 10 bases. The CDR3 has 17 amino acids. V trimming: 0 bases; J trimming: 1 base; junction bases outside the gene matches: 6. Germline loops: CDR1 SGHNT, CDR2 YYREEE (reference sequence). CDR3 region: CASSLVLAGDIQETQYF. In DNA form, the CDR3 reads TGTGCCAGCAGCTTGGTTCTAGCGGGGGATATCCAAGAGACCCAGTACTTC.

Here the CDR3 reads CATSDWGVGGQETQYF. The CDR3 nucleotides are TGTGCCACCAGTGATTGGGGGGTGGGGGGCCAAGAGACCCAGTACTTC. This chain links TRBV24-1 with TRBJ2-5, with D perhaps matching TRBD2 (6 bases). The CDR3 has 16 residues. The germline CDR1 and CDR2 sequences are KGHDR and SFDVKD. V shed 2 bases and J shed 1 base, with 13 bases lying between them.

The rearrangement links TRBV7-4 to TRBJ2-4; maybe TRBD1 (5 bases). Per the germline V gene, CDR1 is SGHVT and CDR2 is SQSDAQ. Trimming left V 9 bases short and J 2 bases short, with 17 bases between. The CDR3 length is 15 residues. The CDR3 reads CARGPGACSKNIQYF. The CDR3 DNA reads TGTGCCAGGGGGCCCGGTGCCTGTTCCAAAAACATTCAGTACTTC.

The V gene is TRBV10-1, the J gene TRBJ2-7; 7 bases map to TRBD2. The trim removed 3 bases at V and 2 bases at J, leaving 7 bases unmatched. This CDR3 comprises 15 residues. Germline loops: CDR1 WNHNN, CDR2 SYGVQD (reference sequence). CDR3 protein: CASSDGKAGTYEQYF. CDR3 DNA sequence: TGCGCCAGCAGTGATGGGAAAGCGGGAACCTACGAGCAGTACTTC.

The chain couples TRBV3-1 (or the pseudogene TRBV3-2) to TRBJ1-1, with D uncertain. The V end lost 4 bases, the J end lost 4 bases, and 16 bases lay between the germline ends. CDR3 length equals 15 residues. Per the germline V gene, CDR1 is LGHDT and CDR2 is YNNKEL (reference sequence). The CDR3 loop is CASSPRITTSTEAFF. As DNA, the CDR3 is TGTGCCAGCAGCCCTCGTATCACGACATCCACTGAAGCTTTCTTT.

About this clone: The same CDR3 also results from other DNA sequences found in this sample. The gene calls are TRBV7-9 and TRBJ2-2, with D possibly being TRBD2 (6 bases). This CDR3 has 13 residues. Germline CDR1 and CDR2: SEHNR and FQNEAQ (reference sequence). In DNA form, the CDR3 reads TGTGCTTCCCGGGGGTCAAACACCGGGGAGCTGTTTTTT. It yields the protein CASRGSNTGELFF. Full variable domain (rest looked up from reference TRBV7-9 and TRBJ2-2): DTGVSQNPRHKITKRGQNVTFRCDPISEHNRLYWYRQTLGQGPEFLTYFQNEAQLEKSRLLSDRFSAERPKGSFSTLEIQRTEQGDSAMYLCASRGSNTGELFFGEGSRLTVL.

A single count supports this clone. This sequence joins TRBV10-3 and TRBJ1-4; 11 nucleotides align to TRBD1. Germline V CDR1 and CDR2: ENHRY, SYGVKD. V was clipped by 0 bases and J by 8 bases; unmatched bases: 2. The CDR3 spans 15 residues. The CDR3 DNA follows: TGTGCCATCAGTGAGTCAGGGACAGGGGGAGAAAAACTGTTTTTT. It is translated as CAISESGTGGEKLFF.